The 14 T cell receptor beta chains below all came from one sample that was sequenced in a study of PD-L1 blockade in urothelial cancer. Only in-frame clones appear in the TCRdb table, and some are missing; sequencing was by immunoSEQ multiplex PCR. The sample contains over 40,000 clones, 70% to 90% of which appear only once. Time point: peripheral blood 6 weeks after treatment start. The material was PBMCs, obtained around atezolizumab (anti-PD-L1) treatment. All receptors come from a man between 65 and 80 years old with urothelial cancer.

Points on this clone: This specimen includes other DNA sequences encoding the same CDR3. The chain links TRBV30 to TRBJ1-2; the match to TRBD1 covers 7 bases. The CDR3 extends over 12 amino acids. V lost 4 bases, J lost 2 bases, and 1 base stayed unmatched. Germline values: CDR1 GTSNPN, CDR2 SVGIG (reference sequence). The CDR3 nucleotides are TGTGCCTGGACAGGGGGGAACTATGGCTACACCTTC. This sequence encodes CAWTGGNYGYTF.

The V and J genes are TRBV29-1 and TRBJ2-1, with 13 bases matching TRBD2. Germline CDR1 is SQVTM and CDR2 is ANQGSEA. The V segment lost 6 bases and the J segment 9 bases; nucleotides outside the gene matches: 5. This CDR3 is 13 amino acids long. DNA of the CDR3: TGCAGCGTCCCCGGACTAGCGGGAGTTGAGCAGTTCTTC. Translation gives CSVPGLAGVEQFF.

V and J are TRBV15 and TRBJ2-2; 11 bases fit TRBD2. Germline lookup yields CDR1 LNHNV and CDR2 YYDKDF (reference sequence). J gave up 2 bases and V 6 bases, and 2 bases lay outside the gene matches. CDR3 size: 15 residues. The CDR3 loop reads CATRTSGINTGELFF. CDR3 nucleotide sequence: TGTGCCACCAGGACTAGCGGGATTAACACCGGGGAGCTGTTTTTT.

The V and J genes are TRBV2 and TRBJ2-1, with a weak D call TRBD1 (6 bases). Trimming stripped 4 bases from V and 6 bases from J, with 13 bases between. Looked up from germline, CDR1 is SNHLY and CDR2 is FYNNEI. CDR3 length: 14 amino acids. The DNA of the CDR3 is TGTGCCAGCAGTGGCCGAGCAGGGGCCAATGAGCAGTTCTTC. Translation: CASSGRAGANEQFF.

The J gene is TRBJ2-3, the V gene TRBV9, with TRBD2 matching 7 bases. V lost 0 bases and J lost 0; bases outside the gene matches: 4. The CDR3 extends over 16 amino acids. Germline V gene sequence: CDR1 SGDLS, CDR2 YYNGEE. The CDR3 region has the DNA TGTGCCAGCAGCGTAGCGCCAGCGGGAAGCACAGATACGCAGTATTTT. It specifies CASSVAPAGSTDTQYF.

V and J are TRBV7-9 and TRBJ1-1, with D perhaps matching TRBD1 (5 bases). Germline assignment: CDR1 SEHNR and CDR2 FQNEAQ (reference sequence). Trimming cost V 6 bases and J 1 base, with 9 bases left between them. The CDR3 has 13 residues. The CDR3 sequence: CASRPDKNTEAFF. For the CDR3, the DNA is TGTGCCAGCAGACCGGACAAGAACACTGAAGCTTTCTTT.

This rearrangement joins TRBV5-1 to TRBJ2-2; 7 nucleotides align to TRBD2. V lost 7 bases and J lost 6; bases outside the gene matches: 9. This CDR3 spans 14 amino acids. Germline V gene sequence: CDR1 SGHRS, CDR2 YFSETQ. The CDR3 DNA follows: TGCGCCAGCTCAGACTCAGCGGGGTCCGGGGAGCTGTTTTTT. Translation gives CASSDSAGSGELFF.

V and J are TRBV14 and TRBJ2-3; 9 bases map to TRBD2. The CDR3 spans 15 residues. The germline gives CDR1 SGHDN, CDR2 FVKESK. Germline trimming cut 1 base from V and 4 bases from J; bases unmatched to any gene: 3. In DNA form, the CDR3 reads TGTGCCAGCAGCCAAGTAGCGGGAGCTTCAGATACGCAGTATTTT. Protein product: CASSQVAGASDTQYF.

The J gene is TRBJ1-4, the V gene TRBV28; D ambiguous. Germline-derived CDR1 and CDR2 are MDHEN and SYDVKM. The CDR3 is made up of 13 amino acids. The V end lost 6 bases, the J end lost 8 bases, and 13 bases lay between the germline ends. CDR3 in DNA: TGTGCCAGCAGCCCCACAGCTAGCGAAAAACTGTTTTTT. Translation: CASSPTASEKLFF.

The CDR3 DNA reads TGTGCCAGCAGTGGTGGACAGGGGGTAGAACAGCCCCAGCATTTT. Its protein is CASSGGQGVEQPQHF. The V and J genes are TRBV2 and TRBJ1-5; 10 bases agree with TRBD1. The CDR3 is 15 amino acids. J was trimmed by 7 bases and V by 4 bases; bases with no gene match: 7. Germline V gene sequence: CDR1 SNHLY, CDR2 FYNNEI.

The rearrangement links TRBV19 to TRBJ2-7; 10 nucleotides align to TRBD1. Germline loops: CDR1 LNHDA, CDR2 SQIVND (reference sequence). V shed 4 bases and J 3 bases; nucleotides not matched to a gene: 9. The length of the CDR3 is 16 residues. As DNA, the CDR3 is TGTGCCAGTAGTACCTTCCGGGACAGGGGCGGCTACGAGCAGTACTTC. Protein product: CASSTFRDRGGYEQYF.

The chain uses TRBV19 and TRBJ2-7; 10 nucleotides line up with TRBD1. The germline CDR1 and CDR2 sequences are LNHDA and SQIVND (reference sequence). This CDR3 spans 14 amino acids. J gave up 6 bases and V 6 bases, and 8 bases lay outside the gene matches. For the CDR3, the DNA is TGTGCCAGTAGCCAGTCGGGACAGGGGCTCGAGCAGTACTTC. Translating it yields CASSQSGQGLEQYF. Full variable domain (missing parts from reference TRBV19 and TRBJ2-7): DGGITQSPKYLFRKEGQNVTLSCEQNLNHDAMYWYRQDPGQGLRLIYYSQIVNDFQKGDIAEGYSVSREKKESFPLTVTSAQKNPTAFYLCASSQSGQGLEQYFGPGTRLTVT.

A word on this clone: The junction departs from germline at one end; a sequencing error may be responsible. The chain's CDR3 is CASSSSFGGELFF. Here the CDR3 DNA reads TGTGCTAGCAGCTCTAGTTTTGGCGGGGAGCTGTTTTTT. The chain couples TRBV7-7 to TRBJ2-2; D is undetermined. CDR1 and CDR2 from the germline V gene are SSHAT and FNYEAQ (reference sequence). The CDR3 is 13 residues long.

The V call is TRBV2, the J call TRBJ2-2; 8 nucleotides align to TRBD1. The CDR3 has 15 amino acids. Germline values: CDR1 SNHLY, CDR2 FYNNEI. The junction had 3 bases not matched to a gene; V was cut back by 3 bases and J by 3 bases. CDR3 protein: CASSEDREDTGELFF. CDR3 nucleotide sequence: TGTGCCAGCAGTGAGGACAGGGAGGACACCGGGGAGCTGTTTTTT.